This TCR beta chain was identified during a study of cytomegalovirus exposure and HLA in healthy donors. For the study at large: The 600 to 800 first-cohort repertoires shared a platform with the approximately 120 validation repertoires, as reported in a later analysis. General study results and limits: In vitro work confirmed that a few CMV-associated chains recognize CMV antigens.

About this clone: Its matching antigen is unknown.

Using immunoSEQ multiplex PCR, the repertoire was profiled, and TCRdb retains in-frame clones only, with some absent. The sample yields under 200,000 clones, about nine tenths seen once. Trimming cost V 5 bases and J 6 bases, with 18 bases left between them. CDR3 length: 15 amino acids. Per the germline V gene, CDR1 is SGHRS and CDR2 is YFSETQ. The donors belonged to the 120-subject validation cohort, separate from the roughly 670-subject first cohort. The receptor was isolated from a woman aged 18 to 35 in good health and CMV-seropositive. The sequenced sample consisted of PBMCs. This chain connects TRBV5-1 to TRBJ2-1; TRBD2 is a possible D gene (5 bases). As DNA, the CDR3 is TGCGCCAGCAGTTCCATCGAGCGGAGTTCCAATGAGCAGTTCTTC. It translates to CASSSIERSSNEQFF.